These 14 T cell receptor beta chains were all obtained from the same sample, sequenced in a study of CD8 T cells in ankylosing spondylitis. Each CDR3 protein is one row after TCRdb ran MiXCR on the 5' RACE reads. The repertoire holds roughly 100,000 distinct CDR3 sequences, with nearly 25% as singletons. Material for sequencing was synovial fluid, either unsorted or a sorted T cell fraction (not recorded which). The source of these receptors is a male donor with ankylosing spondylitis.

The chain uses TRBV20-1 and TRBJ2-5; 8 bases align to TRBD2. This CDR3 has 13 residues. Trimming at V came to 3 bases and at J to 4 bases, leaving 4 bases not matched to a gene. Germline V gene data show CDR1 as DFQATT and CDR2 as SNEGSKA (reference sequence). The chain's CDR3 is CSASLAGRETQYF. The DNA for the CDR3 is TGCAGTGCTAGTCTAGCGGGTAGAGAGACCCAGTACTTC.

This clonotype has a handful of counts. The rearrangement joins TRBV27 to TRBJ2-1, with 8 bases lining up with TRBD2. Germline-derived CDR1 and CDR2 are MNHEY and SMNVEV (reference sequence). The CDR3 is 16 amino acids. The V gene end was trimmed by 4 bases and the J gene end by 4 bases; junction bases not matched to a gene: 9. CDR3 bases: TGTGCCAGCAGTTCCAAAGCCACTAGCGGATACAATGAGCAGTTCTTC. The encoded protein is CASSSKATSGYNEQFF.

This chain links TRBV7-9 with TRBJ2-1, with 7 bases matching TRBD1. Germline assignment: CDR1 SEHNR and CDR2 FQNEAQ (reference sequence). This CDR3 comprises 15 residues. V was pared by 2 bases and J by 4 bases, with 5 bases of the junction left unmatched. This CDR3 reads CASSLTQGLYNEQFF. The CDR3 bases are TGTGCCAGCAGCTTAACACAGGGGCTATACAATGAGCAGTTCTTC.

The chain combines TRBV7-8 with TRBJ2-3, with D unclear. Germline CDR1 is SGHVS and CDR2 is FQNEAQ. This CDR3 contains 16 residues. V dropped 5 bases and J dropped 0 bases, with 15 bases sitting between them. The CDR3 sequence: CASSRTQVESTDTQYF. CDR3 DNA sequence: TGTGCCAGCAGCCGCACGCAGGTAGAGAGCACAGATACGCAGTATTTT.

The table lists this clonotype with a few counts. The chain links TRBV5-1 to TRBJ2-1; D is possibly TRBD1 or TRBD2 (6 bases each). Germline V lookup: CDR1 SGHRS, CDR2 YFSETQ. The CDR3 extends over 14 amino acids. Between the trimmed V and J ends, which lost 2 bases and 3 bases, there was a span of 9 bases. The CDR3 coding sequence is TGCGCCAGCAGCTTCGAGGGGGGCTACAATGAGCAGTTCTTC. Amino acid sequence: CASSFEGGYNEQFF.

The chain recombines TRBV25-1 with TRBJ2-7; D uncertain. Per the germline V gene, CDR1 is MGHDK and CDR2 is SYGVNS. The V end lost 5 bases, the J end lost 3 bases, and 5 bases lay between the germline ends. This CDR3 spans 11 amino acids. The CDR3 bases are TGTGCCAGCAGTACTTACTACGAGCAGTACTTC. As protein: CASSTYYEQYF.

This sequence joins TRBV20-1 and TRBJ2-1; 10 nucleotides line up with TRBD2. Trimming cost V 4 bases and J 8 bases; bases outside gene matches: 5. Germline V gene lookup returns CDR1 DFQATT and CDR2 SNEGSKA (reference sequence). This CDR3 is 13 amino acids long. The CDR3 bases are TGCAGTGCTAAAGCGGGAGGGTCCCATGAGCAGTTCTTC. This gives the protein CSAKAGGSHEQFF.

This clonotype was seen more than once but under ten times. V is TRBV20-1 and J is TRBJ1-1; tentative D call: TRBD1 (6 bases). The V end lost 6 bases, the J end lost 1 base, and 12 bases lay between the germline ends. This CDR3 is 13 amino acids long. CDR1 and CDR2 from the germline V gene are DFQATT and SNEGSKA (reference sequence). CDR3: CSAYRTENTEAFF. The CDR3 region has the DNA TGCAGTGCCTATCGGACAGAGAACACTGAAGCTTTCTTT.

The chain joins TRBV7-9 to TRBJ2-2; no clear D gene. Germline-derived CDR1 and CDR2 are SEHNR and FQNEAQ (reference sequence). The CDR3 loop spans 13 amino acids. V gave up 5 bases and J gave up 6 bases, with 10 bases separating them. CDR3 sequence (DNA): TGTGCCAGCAGCCACTCCTATCCCGGGGAGCTGTTTTTT. It specifies CASSHSYPGELFF.

Note on this clonotype: This could be a read error, since a much larger clone is one nucleotide away. The rearrangement joins TRBV7-8 to TRBJ2-7; D uncertain. The CDR3 consists of 13 residues. Germline V CDR1 and CDR2: SGHVS, FQNEAQ. The CDR3 reads CASSLGNTYELYF. CDR3 nucleotides: TGTGCCAGCAGCTTAGGTAACACCTACGAGCTGTACTTC. The full variable domain, with the rest looked up from reference TRBV7-8 and TRBJ2-7, is GAGVSQSPRYKVAKRGQDVALRCDPISGHVSLFWYQQALGQGPEFLTYFQNEAQLDKSGLPSDRFFAERPEGSVSTLKIQRTQQEDSAVYLCASSLGNTYELYFGPGTRLTVT.

The V call is TRBV21-1, the J call TRBJ1-5; the table's D call, TRBD1, was not checked against the DNA. TRBV21-1 is reported as a pseudogene. The CDR3 totals 15 residues. Here the CDR3 DNA reads TGTGCCAGCAGCATGAACAGGGCTTCGGGTCAGCCCCAGCATTTT. Translation: CASSMNRASGQPQHF.

A few counts support this clonotype. This chain links TRBV5-6 with TRBJ2-7; 8 nucleotides align to TRBD2. Germline CDR1 SGHDT, CDR2 YYEEEE. V shed 4 bases and J 5 bases; nucleotides not matched to a gene: 8. The CDR3 runs to 14 residues. The CDR3 DNA sequence: TGTGCCAGCAGCCCGGGGGGGGGCGTTAACGAGCAGTACGTC. This codes for CASSPGGGVNEQYV.

This clonotype has a count of ten or more. This rearrangement joins TRBV5-6 to TRBJ2-5; D not certain. This CDR3 comprises 14 residues. Germline loops: CDR1 SGHDT, CDR2 YYEEEE. The germline V and J ends were trimmed by 0 bases and 7 bases, with 13 bases remaining between them. CDR3 region: CASSLVGNRGTQYF. The CDR3 DNA reads TGTGCCAGCAGCTTGGTTGGCAACAGAGGGACCCAGTACTTC.

This clonotype was observed a few times. The chain is built from TRBV4-2 and TRBJ2-2; no definite D call. CDR1 LGHNA and CDR2 YNFKEQ come from the germline V gene. The CDR3 extends over 13 amino acids. The germline V and J ends were trimmed by 0 bases and 6 bases, with 5 bases remaining between them. In DNA, the CDR3 is TGTGCCAGCAGCCAAGATGGCGCCGGGGAGCTGTTTTTT. Its protein product is CASSQDGAGELFF.